Here is one TCR beta chain with its context. These data originate in a study of blood T cell repertoires in COVID-19. Study summary: Samples came from the United States, Italy and Spain, spanning acute and convalescent COVID-19. PBMCs, B-cell-depleted T cells, or T cells were the source of the cDNA or gDNA that made up the material.

The CDR3 sequence is 18 residues long. Germline assignment: CDR1 LGHDT and CDR2 YNNKEL (reference sequence). V lost 0 bases to trimming and J lost 1 base; unmatched junction nucleotides: 7. Per the original methods: Reference gene primer amplification gave nucleated cell count estimates. Measured with immunoSEQ multiplex PCR; TCRdb has only the in-frame clones, and not every one. V and J calls and clone size follow that table, whereas D and trimming were derived from the DNA. The sample lists hundreds of thousands of clones, approximately 90% seen once, with 0.2% to 0.3% in the top ten. The sample comprised peripheral blood. V usage is TRBV3-1 (or the pseudogene TRBV3-2) and J usage is TRBJ2-5; 11 nucleotides match TRBD2. The clonotype originates from a woman aged 18-35 years with acute or convalescent COVID-19. This CDR3 reads CASSQDGVAGGPQETQYF. The DNA for the CDR3 is TGTGCCAGCAGCCAAGATGGGGTAGCGGGGGGGCCCCAAGAGACCCAGTACTTC.